Below are 27 T cell receptor beta chains sequenced from a single sample in a study of vaccination effects on CD4 cells after COVID-19. Expansion of antigen-specific CD4+ T cells with viral peptide pools was carried out by the ViraFEST assay before sequencing. When around 10 days of culture had elapsed, CD4+ T cells were isolated. PCR showed that the person got SARS-CoV-2 infection at some point between March and December 2020. These TCRs are of unknown antigen specificity. Here immunoSEQ multiplex PCR was the method, and the copy in TCRdb shows in-frame clones only, minus some. The top ten clones hold 25% to 30% of a sample with 25,000 to 35,000 clones, 72% of them seen once. The sequencing used CD4+ T cells from PBMCs cultured with a peptide pool, collected before COVID-19 vaccination. Source of these receptors: a human donor who had a prior SARS-CoV-2 infection.

This rearrangement joins TRBV7-3 to TRBJ2-5, with 9 bases fitting TRBD2. V shed 5 bases, J shed 1 base, and the junction held 5 bases outside the gene matches. This CDR3 is built from 15 residues. Germline V gives CDR1 SGHTA, CDR2 FQGTGA. The CDR3 spells CASSGAGGPQETQYF. For the CDR3, the DNA is TGTGCCAGCAGCGGAGCGGGGGGCCCCCAAGAGACCCAGTACTTC.

The rearrangement uses TRBV11-3 and TRBJ1-1; D is perhaps TRBD1 (5 bases). V was trimmed by 5 bases and J by 0 bases, leaving 10 bases between them. CDR3 length: 14 amino acids. Germline-derived CDR1 and CDR2 are SGHNT and YENEEA. The CDR3 protein is CASSTGRLNTEAFF. The CDR3 DNA sequence: TGTGCCAGCAGCACGGGACGGCTGAACACTGAAGCTTTCTTT.

The CDR3 coding sequence is TGTGCCAGCAGCTCGTGGGACACCAATAATTCACCCCTCCACTTT. Residues: CASSSWDTNNSPLHF. V gene TRBV7-9 combines with J gene TRBJ1-6, with D possibly TRBD1 on 6 matching bases. CDR3 length: 15 residues. V lost 4 bases to trimming and J lost 5 bases, with 12 bases between them. Per germline, CDR1 SEHNR and CDR2 FQNEAQ (reference sequence).

This clone was seen a few times. The V and J genes are TRBV2 and TRBJ2-3; a possible D gene is TRBD1 (6 bases). Germline lookup yields CDR1 SNHLY and CDR2 FYNNEI. There are 13 residues in the CDR3. Trimming pared 4 bases from V and 6 bases from J, leaving 11 bases between. The CDR3 sequence: CASSADRSDTQYF. CDR3 sequence (DNA): TGTGCCAGCAGTGCGGACAGAAGCGATACGCAGTATTTT.

V usage is TRBV2 and J usage is TRBJ1-1; D not certain. This CDR3 spans 14 amino acids. In germline, CDR1 is SNHLY, CDR2 FYNNEI. The germline V and J ends were trimmed by 1 base and 6 bases, with 12 bases remaining between them. The DNA for the CDR3 is TGTGCCAGCAGTGAAGTCCAGGCGAGGGCTGAAGCTTTCTTT. Amino acids: CASSEVQARAEAFF.

V and J are TRBV7-9 and TRBJ2-3; possible D gene TRBD1, 6 bases. This CDR3 region has 13 residues. Germline assignment: CDR1 SEHNR and CDR2 FQNEAQ (reference sequence). V was pared by 2 bases and J by 4 bases, with 7 bases between. CDR3 loop: CASSLNRADTQYF. The CDR3 bases are TGTGCCAGCAGCTTAAACAGGGCAGATACGCAGTATTTT.

The rearrangement uses TRBV13 and TRBJ2-7, with D perhaps being TRBD1 or TRBD2 (7 bases each). In germline, CDR1 is PRHDT, CDR2 FYEKMQ (reference sequence). The CDR3 length is 15 residues. The V and J ends lost 5 bases and 2 bases respectively, with 16 bases between them. In DNA form, the CDR3 reads TGTGCCAGCAGCCAGGGGGGGGACCTGGCCTACGAGCAGTACTTC. Protein sequence: CASSQGGDLAYEQYF.

The J gene is TRBJ1-5, the V gene TRBV7-2, with D uncertain. CDR3 length: 16 residues. CDR1 is SGHTA and CDR2 is FQGNSA in the germline V gene. With 0 bases removed from V and 3 bases from J, the gap between germline ends came to 12 bases. CDR3 DNA sequence: TGTGCCAGCAGCTTAGCGCAATCGGGCCCCAATCAGCCCCAGCATTTT. Its translation: CASSLAQSGPNQPQHF.

The rearrangement links TRBV7-9 to TRBJ1-1; TRBD1 agrees at 7 bases. Trimming took 5 bases from V and 4 from J; bases not matched to a gene: 10. Per germline, CDR1 SEHNR and CDR2 FQNEAQ (reference sequence). This CDR3 has 15 amino acids. The CDR3 is CASSQRQGWGTEAFF. CDR3 bases: TGTGCCAGCAGCCAACGACAGGGCTGGGGCACTGAAGCTTTCTTT.

Only one count was recorded for this clone. The chain joins TRBV4-2 to TRBJ1-5, with unresolved D. Trimming left V 1 base short and J 0 bases short, with 19 bases between. Germline V CDR1 and CDR2: LGHNA, YNFKEQ. This CDR3 contains 19 residues. CDR3: CASSQVRGSWGISNQPQHF. CDR3 in DNA: TGTGCCAGCAGCCAAGTCAGAGGGTCGTGGGGAATTAGCAATCAGCCCCAGCATTTT.

The V call is TRBV7-2, the J call TRBJ2-7; TRBD2 matches at 8 bases. Looked up from germline, CDR1 is SGHTA and CDR2 is FQGNSA. The ends lost 4 bases at V and 7 bases at J; junction bases unmatched: 9. The CDR3 covers 14 residues. The CDR3 sequence: CASSWSGTRREQYF. For the CDR3, the DNA is TGTGCCAGCAGCTGGTCCGGGACTAGAAGGGAGCAGTACTTC.

The table lists this clone with a few counts. The chain couples TRBV9 to TRBJ1-4; no definite D call. The V gene lost 3 bases and the J gene lost 0 bases, with 12 bases spanning the gap. Germline V CDR1 and CDR2: SGDLS, YYNGEE. The CDR3 is made up of 16 amino acids. DNA of the CDR3: TGTGCCAGCAGCGCGCAAGATGGTGCAACTAATGAAAAACTGTTTTTT. This encodes CASSAQDGATNEKLFF.

The chain links TRBV5-1 to TRBJ2-5; D possibly corresponds to TRBD2 (6 bases). Trimming took off 4 bases at V and 3 bases at J, with 13 bases between the two ends. The CDR3 consists of 14 residues. CDR1 is SGHRS, CDR2 YFSETQ, per germline. CDR3 coding DNA: TGCGCCAGCAGCACCTGGACTAATAAAGAGACCCAGTACTTC. It is translated as CASSTWTNKETQYF.

This clone appeared a few times. This rearrangement joins TRBV28 to TRBJ2-7, with TRBD2 identical over 12 bases. J was trimmed by 4 bases and V by 6 bases; bases with no gene match: 7. Germline lookup yields CDR1 MDHEN and CDR2 SYDVKM. The CDR3 extends over 15 amino acids. CDR3 amino acids: CASSRPGLAGYEQYF. CDR3 bases: TGTGCCAGCAGCCGACCGGGACTAGCGGGTTACGAGCAGTACTTC.

The chain combines TRBV21-1 with TRBJ2-1; no check of the table's D call, TRBD2, against the DNA was made. TRBV21-1 is a pseudogene locus. The CDR3 covers 18 residues. In DNA, the CDR3 is TGTGCCAGCAGCCAAAAGAAGGGTAGGGCTAGCGGGAGGGATGAGCAGTTCTTC. This gives the protein CASSQKKGRASGRDEQFF.

The V and J genes are TRBV18 and TRBJ2-5; possibly TRBD2 for D (5 bases). Germline values: CDR1 KGHSH, CDR2 LQKENI. With 2 bases removed from V and 3 bases from J, the gap between germline ends came to 19 bases. The CDR3 is 17 residues long. CDR3 amino acids: CASSPVLPGISEETQYF. The CDR3 nucleotides read TGTGCCAGCTCACCAGTTCTACCGGGAATAAGCGAAGAGACCCAGTACTTC.

The CDR3: CAWETDRDNEQFF. CDR3 in DNA: TGTGCCTGGGAGACGGACAGAGACAATGAGCAGTTCTTC. The chain carries TRBV30 and TRBJ2-1, with TRBD1 as a possible D gene (6 bases). Between the trimmed V and J ends, which lost 5 bases and 5 bases, there was a span of 13 bases. The CDR3 covers 13 residues. Germline loops: CDR1 GTSNPN, CDR2 SVGIG (reference sequence).

The V and J genes are TRBV5-4 and TRBJ2-5; D is unresolved. V lost 4 bases, J lost 1 base, and 8 bases lay in between. CDR1 and CDR2 from the germline V gene are SGHNT and YYREEE (reference sequence). This CDR3 has 13 amino acids. The CDR3 sequence is CASSPYTQETQYF. Written as DNA, the CDR3 is TGTGCCAGCAGCCCATATACCCAAGAGACCCAGTACTTC.

The chain has TRBV6-5 and TRBJ2-2, with unresolved D. The CDR3 is made up of 15 amino acids. The V gene lost 7 bases and the J gene lost 3 bases, with 15 bases spanning the gap. Looked up from germline, CDR1 is MNHEY and CDR2 is SVGAGI. In DNA form, the CDR3 reads TGTGCCAGCATAAGTTGGGTACTCTACACCGGGGAGCTGTTTTTT. Protein sequence: CASISWVLYTGELFF.

The chain is built from TRBV4-3 and TRBJ2-1; D may be TRBD2 (5 bases). This CDR3 spans 15 amino acids. Trimming removed 0 bases from V and 7 bases from J, with 13 bases in between. CDR1 LGHNA and CDR2 YSLEER come from the germline V gene. The CDR3 here is CASSQDALLGNEQFF. The CDR3 region has the DNA TGCGCCAGCAGCCAAGATGCCCTACTAGGAAATGAGCAGTTCTTC.

The chain recombines TRBV18 with TRBJ2-5, with TRBD1 matching over 8 bases. The CDR3 extends over 17 amino acids. With V trimmed by 1 base and J by 2 bases, 9 bases remained unmatched. Germline loops: CDR1 KGHSH, CDR2 LQKENI. The CDR3 DNA reads as TGTGCCAGCTCACCACTGGCCGGACAGGGCGGTCAAGAGACCCAGTACTTC. Its protein is CASSPLAGQGGQETQYF.

J is TRBJ2-7 and V is TRBV11-3, with 7 bases fitting TRBD2. CDR3 length equals 16 residues. Trimming at V came to 3 bases and at J to 0 bases, leaving 8 bases not matched to a gene. Germline V gene sequence: CDR1 SGHNT, CDR2 YENEEA. CDR3 DNA sequence: TGTGCCAGCAGCTTTTACGCTAGCGGAAACTCCTACGAGCAGTACTTC. This sequence encodes CASSFYASGNSYEQYF.

The V and J genes are TRBV10-3 and TRBJ1-3; D perhaps matches TRBD1 (5 bases). The germline V and J ends were trimmed by 2 bases and 1 base, with 9 bases remaining between them. The length of the CDR3 is 15 residues. In germline, CDR1 is ENHRY, CDR2 SYGVKD. The CDR3 reads CAISERGPSGNTIYF. In DNA, the CDR3 is TGTGCCATCAGTGAGAGGGGACCTTCTGGAAACACCATATATTTT.

The chain has TRBV12-2 and TRBJ2-4; TRBD2 was called by the table and not checked on the DNA. TRBV12-2 is given as a pseudogene. The CDR3 has 15 amino acids. Here the CDR3 DNA reads TGTGCAAGTCGCTGCGGGGGGAGCCCCAAAAACATTCAGTACTTC. It encodes CASRCGGSPKNIQYF.

The gene calls are TRBV7-2 and TRBJ1-1; D is possibly TRBD1 (5 bases). The CDR3 has 14 amino acids. Trimming shortened V by 4 bases and J by 0 bases, and 9 bases separated the two germline ends. Per the germline V gene, CDR1 is SGHTA and CDR2 is FQGNSA. As DNA, the CDR3 is TGTGCCAGCAGCTCTCAGGGAGTGAACACTGAAGCTTTCTTT. It yields the protein CASSSQGVNTEAFF.

This clone was seen a handful of times. This rearrangement joins TRBV5-1 to TRBJ2-5; 8 bases fit TRBD2. Germline assignment: CDR1 SGHRS and CDR2 YFSETQ. V lost 0 bases, J lost 5 bases, and 0 bases stayed unmatched. The CDR3 consists of 13 residues. The CDR3 region has the DNA TGCGCCAGCAGCTTGGCGGGGGGGGAGACCCAGTACTTC. This gives the protein CASSLAGGETQYF.

V gene TRBV27 combines with J gene TRBJ2-1, with 7 positions matching TRBD1. This CDR3 is built from 16 residues. Germline CDR1 reads MNHEY; CDR2 reads SMNVEV (reference sequence). After removal of 3 bases from V and 0 bases from J, the junction contained 5 bases not matched to a gene. CDR3 residues: CASSLQGEHSYNEQFF. CDR3 DNA: TGTGCCAGCAGTTTGCAGGGGGAGCACTCCTACAATGAGCAGTTCTTC.